This T cell receptor beta chain was observed in a study of a mutant IDH1 vaccine in newly diagnosed glioma. For the study at large: Most had both radiotherapy and temozolomide beforehand; others had only one. Whole-study results and caveats: Alterations occurring in top peripheral T cell clonotypes seemed unrelated to pseudoprogression.

Time point: baseline, week 1 (first vaccination visit). Treatment of the sample: pre-vaccination baseline after standard-of-care therapy. In regard to this clone: The antigen is unknown.

CDR1 and CDR2 from the germline V gene are SQVTM and ANQGSEA. The CDR3 runs 15 residues. V was shortened by 0 bases and J by 4 bases, with 13 bases between the two germline ends. Profiling relied on immunoSEQ multiplex PCR, and the TCRdb table lists in-frame clones only, not all of them. The data hold about 88,000 clones, with roughly 87% observed a single time. This chain connects TRBV29-1 to TRBJ2-4; perhaps D is TRBD1 or TRBD2 (5 bases each). The source material was PBMCs, sampled from a glioma patient treated with radiotherapy, temozolomide or both. This clonotype was obtained from a man in his forties with glioma. Some clones in this sample may be carry-over from other donors' samples. The CDR3 coding sequence is TGCAGCGTTGAAGACCCGGGTTGGGGGAAAAACATTCAGTACTTC. Translation gives CSVEDPGWGKNIQYF.